The 3 T cell receptor beta chains below were found in one sample sequenced in a study of cytomegalovirus exposure and HLA in healthy donors. Amplification used 60 Vbeta primers and 13 Jbeta primers. Profiling relied on immunoSEQ multiplex PCR, and the TCRdb table lists in-frame clones only, not all of them. The sample has over 75,000 clones; 60% to 80% are singletons. Sequencing input: PBMCs. The receptors stem from a female donor in good health and CMV-seronegative.

This clone has at least ten counts. The CDR3 bases are TGTGCCAGCAGTGAAGTCCCTTCTCCAATCGCGAGGGGAAACACCATATATTTT. Protein product: CASSEVPSPIARGNTIYF. This chain joins TRBV6-1 and TRBJ1-3, with D unresolved. The CDR3 length is 18 residues. Trimming pared 1 base from V and 4 bases from J, leaving 20 bases between. Germline loops: CDR1 MNHNS, CDR2 SASEGT.

This clone was seen a few times. The J gene is TRBJ1-5, the V gene TRBV4-3, with a weak D call TRBD1 (6 bases). This CDR3 is 16 amino acids long. Per germline, CDR1 LGHNA and CDR2 YSLEER. With 0 bases removed from V and 3 bases from J, the gap between germline ends came to 12 bases. The CDR3 spells CASSQDGTGLNQPQHF. The CDR3 DNA is TGCGCCAGCAGCCAAGACGGAACAGGGCTCAATCAGCCCCAGCATTTT.

This chain joins TRBV15 and TRBJ1-1, with 7 bases lining up with TRBD1. The CDR3 sequence is 13 residues long. In germline, CDR1 is LNHNV, CDR2 YYDKDF (reference sequence). V was pared by 3 bases and J by 8 bases, with 6 bases of the junction left unmatched. CDR3 sequence: CATSSKQGSEAFF. DNA of the CDR3: TGTGCCACCAGCAGTAAACAGGGGTCGGAAGCTTTCTTT.